This T cell receptor (beta chain) was recovered during a study of blood T cell repertoires in COVID-19. The wider study: PBMCs, B-cell-depleted T cells, or T cells were the source of the cDNA or gDNA that made up the material.

The table lists this clone with a count of one. This CDR3 has 16 amino acids. J was trimmed by 9 bases and V by 6 bases; bases with no gene match: 9. CDR1 and CDR2 from the germline V gene are LNHDA and SQIVND (reference sequence). TCRdb's table, derived via immunoSEQ multiplex PCR, lists solely in-frame clones and lacks some. Found here are under 60,000 clones, 90% of them singletons; the top ten hold 3.5% to 4%. The sequenced sample consisted of peripheral blood. The sequence was collected from a human donor in a cohort sampled during active COVID-19. The J gene is TRBJ2-1, the V gene TRBV19, with TRBD2 matching over 15 bases. DNA for the CDR3: TGTGCCAGTAGCAAGCAGGGACTAGCGGGAGGTGTTGAGCAGTTCTTC. Amino acids: CASSKQGLAGGVEQFF.